These T cell receptor beta chains were read from a single sample in a study of CD8 T cells in Susac syndrome. TCRdb ran MiXCR on the immunoSEQ multiplex PCR reads and lists one entry per CDR3 protein. The sample contains around 270,000 distinct CDR3 sequences, 65% to 90% of which appear only once. The sample taken for sequencing was CD8+ T cells from PBMCs. Receptors originate from a human donor with multiple sclerosis. CDR3s include the opening cysteine and the closing phenylalanine or tryptophan. A D gene is named only where the DNA matches it firmly. Size is stated for part of the rows, as once, few or many counts, or as a class when the clone is expanded.

D	size	J	V	DNA	CDR3
.	.	TRBJ2-7	TRBV19	TGTGCCAGTAGCATCCGGGACCCGGCCTACGAGCAGTACTTC	CASSIRDPAYEQYF
.	few	TRBJ2-7	TRBV3-1	TGTGCCAGCAGCCCCGGGGCGACATCCTCCTACGAGCAGTACTTC	CASSPGATSSYEQYF
TRBD1	many	TRBJ2-7	TRBV5-8	TGTGCCAGCAGCTTGTGGTCGGGACAGGCCCCCTACGAGCAGTACTTC	CASSLWSGQAPYEQYF
TRBD1	.	TRBJ1-5	TRBV28	TGTGCCAGCAGTTTTCTTGTGGGACAGGGGAACCAGCCCCAGCATTTT	CASSFLVGQGNQPQHF
.	.	TRBJ1-5	TRBV19	TGTGCCAGTAGTAAGGGCAATCAGCCCCAGCATTTT	CASSKGNQPQHF
.	.	TRBJ2-4	TRBV20-1	TGCAGTGCTAGAGCTTACGAGTCGTTAGCCAAAAACATTCAGTACTTC	CSARAYESLAKNIQYF
.	few	TRBJ2-1	TRBV7-3	TGTGCCAGCAGCTTCGAGGGAGCGAACTCATTAGTGTTCTTC	CASSFEGANSLVFF
.	.	TRBJ1-1	TRBV7-2	TGTGCCAGCAGCTTAGGAAGGACCGATGTAGCTTTCTTT	CASSLGRTDVAFF
.	.	TRBJ2-3	TRBV4-3	TGCGCCAGCAGCCAAGATTCCCGCACAGATACGCAGTATTTT	CASSQDSRTDTQYF
TRBD2	.	TRBJ2-7	TRBV27	TGTGCCAGCAGTTTACTAGCGGGAGGGCCGAACGAGCAGTACTTC	CASSLLAGGPNEQYF
.	.	TRBJ2-5	TRBV19	TGTGCCAGTAAGTTGGTCGGCAGCCAAGAGACCCAGTACTTC	CASKLVGSQETQYF
.	.	TRBJ2-1	TRBV9	TGTGCCAGCAGCGTAGATCCAGCGGAAAACAATGAGCAGTTCTTC	CASSVDPAENNEQFF
.	.	TRBJ2-3	TRBV6-1	TGTGCCAGCAGTGAACCAGTTGACATCAGACAGACCGATCTGAGGGATACGCAGTATTTT	CASSEPVDIRQTDLRDTQYF
TRBD2	.	TRBJ2-3	TRBV4-1	TGCGCCAGCAGCCAATCTAGCGGGAGAGCATCAGATACGCAGTATTTT	CASSQSSGRASDTQYF
TRBD2	.	TRBJ2-7	TRBV27	TGTGCCAGCAGTGCCCTGGGGCTAGCGGGCACCCTCTCCTACGAGCAGTACTTC	CASSALGLAGTLSYEQYF
.	.	TRBJ2-5	TRBV29-1	TGCAGCGCGGGGACCTCGGAGACCCAGTACTTC	CSAGTSETQYF
TRBD2	.	TRBJ2-3	TRBV9	TGTGCCAGCTGCGCACTAGCGGGCCCCCCGGTCGGCACAGATACGCAGTATTTT	CASCALAGPPVGTDTQYF
TRBD1	.	TRBJ1-2	TRBV28	TGTGCCAGCAAGAGGAGAGGGGGCGCCCATGGCTACACCTTC	CASKRRGGAHGYTF
.	.	TRBJ1-2	TRBV6-2/TRBV6-3	TGTGCCAGCAGTTACCTCGGACGGAATAACTATGGCTACACCTTC	CASSYLGRNNYGYTF
.	few	TRBJ1-2	TRBV19	TGTGCCAGTAGTGAATCCCCGATGGCAGGGCAAGGCTACACCTTC	CASSESPMAGQGYTF
TRBD1	.	TRBJ2-7	TRBV6-5	TGTGCCAGCAGTTACTCGTTCAGCTGGACAGGTAATCACGAGCAGTACTTC	CASSYSFSWTGNHEQYF
.	.	TRBJ1-1	TRBV28	TGTGCCGTAGCAAGGAACACTGAAGCTTTCTTT	CAVARNTEAFF
.	.	TRBJ2-3	TRBV10-3	TGTGCCATCAGTGAGGACAGGTGGACGGTAAATACGCAGTATTTT	CAISEDRWTVNTQYF
.	once	TRBJ2-1	TRBV10-1	TGCGCCAGCAGCCCAACTACGACTGCAACCTACAATGAGCAGTTCTTC	CASSPTTTATYNEQFF
.	.	TRBJ1-1	TRBV19	TGTGCCAGTACCCCTAGGGGCATGAACACTGAAGCTTTCTTT	CASTPRGMNTEAFF
.	.	TRBJ1-2	TRBV7-9	TGTGCCAGCAGCTTAGGAGACACCTCGTTCTATGGCTACACCTTC	CASSLGDTSFYGYTF
.	once	TRBJ2-1	TRBV25-1	TGTGCCAGCAGTGAACTGACGGCGGGACAGTATCCCTACAATGAGCAGTTCTTC	CASSELTAGQYPYNEQFF
TRBD2	.	TRBJ2-1	TRBV7-2	TGTGCCAGCAGCCCGGGGACTAGCGGAGCCCCATACAATGAGCAGTTCTTC	CASSPGTSGAPYNEQFF
TRBD1	.	TRBJ1-4	TRBV9	TGTGCCAGCAGCGTAGGAGGGGGCGCCGCTAATGAAAAACTGTTTTTT	CASSVGGGAANEKLFF
TRBD1	.	TRBJ2-7	TRBV6-6	TGTGCCAGCAGTTACGAGACAGGGGGGATCTACGAGCAGTACTTC	CASSYETGGIYEQYF
TRBD2	.	TRBJ2-1	TRBV25-1	TGTGCCAGCAGCCCCACTGTATACGGGAGGGCCTTAACGGTATACAATGAGCAGTTCTTC	CASSPTVYGRALTVYNEQFF